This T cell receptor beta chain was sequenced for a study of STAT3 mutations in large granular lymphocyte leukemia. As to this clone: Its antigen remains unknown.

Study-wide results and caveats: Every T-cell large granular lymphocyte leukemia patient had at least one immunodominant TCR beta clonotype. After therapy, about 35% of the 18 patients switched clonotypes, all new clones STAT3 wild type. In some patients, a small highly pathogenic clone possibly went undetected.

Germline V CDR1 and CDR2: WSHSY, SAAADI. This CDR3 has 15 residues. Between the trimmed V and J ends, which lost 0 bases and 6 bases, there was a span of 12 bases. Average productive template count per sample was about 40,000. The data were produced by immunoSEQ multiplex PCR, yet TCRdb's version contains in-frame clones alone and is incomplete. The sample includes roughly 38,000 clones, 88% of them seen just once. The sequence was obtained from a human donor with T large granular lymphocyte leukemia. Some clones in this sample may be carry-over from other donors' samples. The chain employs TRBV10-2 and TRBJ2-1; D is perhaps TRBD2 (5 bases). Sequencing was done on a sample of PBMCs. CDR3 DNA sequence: TGCGCCAGCAGTGAGTCGAACGTCCGGGGCAATGAGCAGTTCTTC. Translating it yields CASSESNVRGNEQFF.